The 24 T cell receptor beta chains below all came from one sample that was sequenced in a study of blood T cell repertoires in COVID-19. TCRdb's copy holds only in-frame clones and misses some; the assay was immunoSEQ multiplex PCR. The data show roughly 200,000 clones, 75% to 85% seen once. Input material: peripheral blood. These receptors originate from a human donor in a cohort sampled during active COVID-19.

There are a few counts of this clone. The chain is built from TRBV12-3 or TRBV12-4 and TRBJ1-2; D gene uncertain. This CDR3 is built from 11 residues. The V gene lost 3 bases and the J gene lost 8 bases, with 7 bases spanning the gap. The CDR3 DNA is TGTGCCAGCAGTTTTGGAGGCGGCTACACCTTC. Translated, it gives CASSFGGGYTF.

The CDR3 DNA sequence: TGTGCCAGCAGCCCGTTGACAGGGCAGTGGGAGGCCTACGAGCAGTACTTC. Translating gives CASSPLTGQWEAYEQYF. The chain combines TRBV7-9 with TRBJ2-7; the D gene is possibly TRBD1 (7 bases). The CDR3 runs to 17 residues. V lost 5 bases, J lost 2 bases, and 22 bases lay in between. Germline V CDR1 and CDR2: SEHNR, FQNEAQ (reference sequence).

The chain combines TRBV6-2 or TRBV6-3 with TRBJ2-1, with TRBD2 matching over 16 bases. J gave up 4 bases and V 5 bases, and 11 bases lay outside the gene matches. Germline V CDR1 and CDR2: MNHEY, SVGEGT. The length of the CDR3 is 19 residues. The CDR3 nucleotides read TGTGCCAGCAGTCCGGGACTAGCGGGAGGGTTGTCTCGGTACAATGAGCAGTTCTTC. It translates to CASSPGLAGGLSRYNEQFF.

CDR3 DNA sequence: TGTGCCGGGGACATTGAGAGCTCTGGAAACACCATATATTTT. Amino acid sequence: CAGDIESSGNTIYF. The chain uses TRBV2 and TRBJ1-3, with D possibly being TRBD1 (6 bases). Looked up from germline, CDR1 is SNHLY and CDR2 is FYNNEI. V lost 11 bases, J lost 0 bases, and 14 bases lay in between. The CDR3 sequence is 14 residues long. Looking up the rest from reference TRBV2 and TRBJ1-3 gives the full variable domain: EPEVTQTPSHQVTQMGQEVILRCVPISNHLYFYWYRQILGQKVEFLVSFYNNEISEKSEIFDDQFSVERPDGSNFTLKIRSTKLEDSAMYFCAGDIESSGNTIYFGEGSWLTVV.

This rearrangement joins TRBV19 to TRBJ2-7; D uncertain. The CDR3 is 12 amino acids. The germline V gene has CDR1 LNHDA and CDR2 SQIVND (reference sequence). V was cut by 1 base and J by 6 bases, with 7 bases left in between. The CDR3 DNA reads TGTGCCAGTAGTATAGGGGCAGGCGAGCAGTACTTC. It is translated as CASSIGAGEQYF.

CDR3 sequence (DNA): TGTGCCAGCAGTTGGGGGGGCGGCTACGAGCAGTACTTC. Translating gives CASSWGGGYEQYF. V is TRBV27 and J is TRBJ2-7; TRBD2 is a possible D gene (7 bases). The CDR3 length is 13 residues. CDR1 and CDR2 (germline): MNHEY, SMNVEV (reference sequence). Trimming cost V 4 bases and J 3 bases, with 10 bases left between them.

The rearrangement links TRBV12-3 or TRBV12-4 to TRBJ2-5; 9 positions agree with TRBD1. The V and J ends lost 8 bases and 5 bases, in that order; junction bases with no gene match: 6. The CDR3 contains 13 residues. CDR3 loop: CASRTGGVETQYF. CDR3 DNA: TGTGCCAGCCGCACAGGGGGCGTGGAGACCCAGTACTTC.

The chain is built from TRBV18 and TRBJ1-1; 9 nucleotides match TRBD1. V trimming: 2 bases; J trimming: 11 bases; junction bases outside the gene matches: 9. This CDR3 has 14 amino acids. Germline V gene data show CDR1 as KGHSH and CDR2 as LQKENI. The CDR3 coding sequence is TGTGCCAGCTCACCAATACAGGGGGCCTGGGGTGCTTTCTTT. Its translation is CASSPIQGAWGAFF.

The J gene is TRBJ1-1, the V gene TRBV5-1; TRBD1 aligns across 10 bases. Trimming cost V 4 bases and J 1 base; bases outside gene matches: 10. This CDR3 spans 17 amino acids. The germline gives CDR1 SGHRS, CDR2 YFSETQ. The CDR3 region is CASSDRDRGIGNTEAFF. Here the CDR3 DNA reads TGCGCCAGCAGCGACCGGGACAGGGGTATAGGGAACACTGAAGCTTTCTTT.

The chain links TRBV12-3 or TRBV12-4 to TRBJ1-1; D is uncertain. V gave up 3 bases and J gave up 1 base, with 6 bases separating them. The CDR3 is made up of 13 amino acids. The CDR3 here is CASSLGPNTEAFF. CDR3 DNA sequence: TGTGCCAGCAGTTTGGGCCCGAACACTGAAGCTTTCTTT.

This chain joins TRBV27 and TRBJ1-5; 9 bases align to TRBD1. The CDR3 is made up of 12 amino acids. After removal of 8 bases from V and 5 bases from J, the junction contained 1 base not matched to a gene. Looked up from germline, CDR1 is MNHEY and CDR2 is SMNVEV (reference sequence). The CDR3 is CASRTGDQPQHF. The CDR3 DNA reads as TGTGCCAGCCGGACAGGGGATCAGCCCCAGCATTTT.

The V and J genes are TRBV7-8 and TRBJ2-5; 7 bases line up with TRBD2. This CDR3 is built from 14 residues. Losses at the gene ends were 1 base for V and 3 bases for J; bases not matched to a gene: 2. Germline V gene lookup returns CDR1 SGHVS and CDR2 FQNEAQ. The CDR3 sequence: CASSLDLAEETQYF. The DNA for the CDR3 is TGTGCCAGCAGCTTAGACCTAGCGGAAGAGACCCAGTACTTC.

The chain recombines TRBV9 with TRBJ1-2, with TRBD1 matching over 8 bases. This CDR3 spans 13 amino acids. The V gene's germline CDR1 is SGDLS and CDR2 YYNGEE. Trimming took 3 bases from V and 3 from J; bases not matched to a gene: 1. The DNA of the CDR3 is TGTGCCAGCAGCGAGGGACAGGACTATGGCTACACCTTC. Translating it yields CASSEGQDYGYTF.

J is TRBJ2-7 and V is TRBV4-3; 9 bases align to TRBD2. This CDR3 has 15 residues. CDR1 LGHNA and CDR2 YSLEER come from the germline V gene. V shed 1 base, J shed 0 bases, and the junction held 1 base outside the gene matches. The DNA for the CDR3 is TGCGCCAGCAGCCAAGGGACTAGCGCCTCCTACGAGCAGTACTTC. Its protein product is CASSQGTSASYEQYF.

The chain uses TRBV21-1 and TRBJ2-7; the listed D gene, TRBD1, was not tested against the DNA. TRBV21-1 is given as a pseudogene. There are 16 residues in the CDR3. Here the CDR3 reads CASSKEEGQGTYEQYF. The CDR3 DNA sequence: TGTGCCAGCAGCAAAGAGGAGGGACAGGGGACCTACGAGCAGTACTTC.

The chain links TRBV21-1 to TRBJ2-7; no DNA check was done on the table's D call, TRBD2. TRBV21-1 corresponds to a pseudogene. This CDR3 comprises 11 residues. CDR3 bases: TGTGCCAGCAGCCCAGGACTCGAGCAGTACTTC. This encodes CASSPGLEQYF.

The chain links TRBV11-2 to TRBJ1-2; 8 positions match TRBD1. In germline, CDR1 is SGHAT, CDR2 FQNNGV. This CDR3 comprises 14 residues. J lost 6 bases, V lost 2 bases, and 5 bases had no gene match. The CDR3 is CASSLLQGGNGYTF. CDR3 DNA sequence: TGTGCCAGCAGCTTACTACAGGGGGGGAATGGCTACACCTTC.

This chain uses TRBV14 with TRBJ1-2, with 7 nucleotides matching TRBD1. The CDR3 length is 15 residues. In germline, CDR1 is SGHDN, CDR2 FVKESK. Trimming at V came to 0 bases and at J to 6 bases, leaving 7 bases not matched to a gene. CDR3 in DNA: TGTGCCAGCAGCCAAGAGCTCGGGACAGTCAATGGCTACACCTTC. Translated: CASSQELGTVNGYTF.

The V and J genes are TRBV11-3 and TRBJ2-1; 8 bases match TRBD2. CDR1 is SGHNT, CDR2 YENEEA, per germline. V dropped 1 base and J dropped 8; count of bases not matched to a gene: 7. The CDR3 sequence is 15 residues long. The CDR3 sequence: CASSLVGGGADEQFF. CDR3 sequence (DNA): TGTGCCAGCAGCTTAGTCGGGGGGGGCGCCGATGAGCAGTTCTTC. Full variable domain (outside the CDR3, taken from reference TRBV11-3 and TRBJ2-1): EAGVVQSPRYKIIEKKQPVAFWCNPISGHNTLYWYLQNLGQGPELLIRYENEEAVDDSQLPKDRFSAERLKGVDSTLKIQPAELGDSAVYLCASSLVGGGADEQFFGPGTRLTVL.

This clone has a single count. The chain combines TRBV28 with TRBJ2-7; 9 nucleotides align to TRBD1. V was clipped by 2 bases and J by 6 bases; unmatched bases: 5. CDR1 MDHEN and CDR2 SYDVKM come from the germline V gene. The CDR3 is 14 amino acids. The CDR3 sequence is CASSLRDRDGEQYF. CDR3 nucleotide sequence: TGTGCCAGCAGTTTACGGGACAGGGACGGCGAGCAGTACTTC.

The chain employs TRBV5-1 and TRBJ1-3; the D is unclear. Trimming shortened V by 0 bases and J by 2 bases, and 12 bases separated the two germline ends. From germline, CDR1 is SGHRS and CDR2 YFSETQ. The CDR3 runs to 16 residues. CDR3 amino acids: CASSLVDTPTGNTIYF. The CDR3 coding sequence is TGCGCCAGCAGCTTGGTTGACACCCCGACTGGAAACACCATATATTTT.

The J gene is TRBJ2-5, the V gene TRBV11-1; perhaps TRBD1 as D (6 bases). The CDR3 is 14 amino acids. Germline assignment: CDR1 SGHAT and CDR2 FQDESV (reference sequence). Trimming cost V 6 bases and J 1 base, with 12 bases left between them. The CDR3 sequence is CASRYTGSQETQYF. As DNA, the CDR3 is TGTGCCAGCAGATATACAGGGTCCCAAGAGACCCAGTACTTC. Full variable domain (outside the CDR3, taken from reference TRBV11-1 and TRBJ2-5): EAEVAQSPRYKITEKSQAVAFWCDPISGHATLYWYRQILGQGPELLVQFQDESVVDDSQLPKDRFSAERLKGVDSTLKIQPAELGDSAMYLCASRYTGSQETQYFGPGTRLLVL.

The chain joins TRBV24-1 to TRBJ2-1; 14 positions match TRBD2. V lost 5 bases to trimming and J lost 2 bases; unmatched junction nucleotides: 10. This CDR3 has 19 amino acids. Per germline, CDR1 KGHDR and CDR2 SFDVKD. This CDR3 reads CATSAWGETSGRAYNEQFF. CDR3 sequence (DNA): TGTGCCACCAGTGCTTGGGGGGAGACTAGCGGGAGGGCCTACAATGAGCAGTTCTTC.

This sequence joins TRBV6-6 and TRBJ2-5; 16 positions match TRBD2. The CDR3 has 18 residues. From germline, CDR1 is MNHNY and CDR2 SVGAGI (reference sequence). J lost 4 bases, V lost 5 bases, and 10 bases had no gene match. The CDR3 sequence: CASSPSGLAGGPGETQYF. CDR3 sequence (DNA): TGTGCCAGCAGTCCTTCGGGACTAGCGGGGGGGCCGGGAGAGACCCAGTACTTC.